The clone carrying this T cell receptor (beta chain) was observed at least ten times. Since a much larger clone is just one base distant, this may be a read error. This record comes from a study of blood T cells in healthy people across ages. Germline V CDR1 and CDR2: MNHNY, SVGAGI (reference sequence). The CDR3 covers 16 residues. With 6 bases clipped from V and 6 bases from J, the junction kept 12 bases outside the gene matches. PCR was performed a second time for roughly 6 to 12 cycles using a sample-barcoded 5' primer and a J-beta primer mix. Each CDR3 protein gets one entry after TCRdb re-called the 5' RACE reads with MiXCR. The sample has fewer than 700,000 distinct CDR3 sequences; roughly 43% are singletons.

Material for sequencing was blood. This chain links TRBV6-6 with TRBJ2-7; 12 nucleotides align to TRBD2. The sequence derives from an elderly man in good health. The CDR3 sequence: CASSHRETSGSREQYF. As DNA, the CDR3 is TGTGCCAGCAGCCACCGCGAGACTAGCGGGAGCCGCGAGCAGTACTTC.